This T cell receptor beta chain was captured in a study of beta chain features in type 1 diabetes. Study-wide context: What patients shared with healthy donors was a similar profile of age, gender and cell yields.

Comment on this clone: Antigen specificity is unknown.

As every portion of the isolated RNA was reverse transcribed, the sequencing read expressed TCRB transcripts. TCRdb's table, derived via immunoSEQ multiplex PCR, lists solely in-frame clones and lacks some. The sample shows over 13,000 clones, about 72% of them seen only once. The CDR3 is 16 amino acids. Trimming at V came to 3 bases and at J to 6 bases, leaving 10 bases not matched to a gene. Germline V CDR1 and CDR2: SGDLS, YYNGEE. Study findings and constraints: Type 1 diabetes patients showed a moderate but significant shortening of TCRB CDR3s in all four CD4+ subsets.

This sequence originates from a woman aged 18-35 years with type 1 diabetes. The genes are TRBV9 and TRBJ2-2, with 8 bases lining up with TRBD1. The material sequenced was stem cell memory CD4+ T cells from blood. The CDR3: CASSGRTGIIAGELFF. The CDR3 region has the DNA TGTGCCAGCAGCGGCCGGACAGGGATAATAGCCGGGGAGCTGTTTTTT.